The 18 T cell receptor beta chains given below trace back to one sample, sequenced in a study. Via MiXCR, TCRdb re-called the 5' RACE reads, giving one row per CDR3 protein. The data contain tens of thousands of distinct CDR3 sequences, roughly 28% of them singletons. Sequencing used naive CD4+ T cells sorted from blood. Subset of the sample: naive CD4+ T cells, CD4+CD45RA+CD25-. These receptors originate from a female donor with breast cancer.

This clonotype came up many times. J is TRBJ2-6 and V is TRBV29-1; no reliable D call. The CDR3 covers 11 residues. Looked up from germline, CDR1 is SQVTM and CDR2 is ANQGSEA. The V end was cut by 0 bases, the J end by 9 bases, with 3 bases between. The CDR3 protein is CSVEDGNVLTF. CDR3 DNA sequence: TGCAGCGTTGAAGATGGCAACGTCCTGACTTTC.

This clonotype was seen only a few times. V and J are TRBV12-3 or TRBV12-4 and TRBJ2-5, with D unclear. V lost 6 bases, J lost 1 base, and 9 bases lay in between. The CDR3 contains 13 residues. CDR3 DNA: TGTGCCAGCAGCCGCACCATCCAAGAGACCCAGTACTTC. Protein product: CASSRTIQETQYF.

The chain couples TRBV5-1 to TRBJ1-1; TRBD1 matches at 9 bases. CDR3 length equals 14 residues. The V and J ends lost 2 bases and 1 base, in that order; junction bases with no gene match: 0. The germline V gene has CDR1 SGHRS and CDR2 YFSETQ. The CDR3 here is CASSLQGANTEAFF. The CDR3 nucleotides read TGCGCCAGCAGCTTACAGGGGGCGAACACTGAAGCTTTCTTT.

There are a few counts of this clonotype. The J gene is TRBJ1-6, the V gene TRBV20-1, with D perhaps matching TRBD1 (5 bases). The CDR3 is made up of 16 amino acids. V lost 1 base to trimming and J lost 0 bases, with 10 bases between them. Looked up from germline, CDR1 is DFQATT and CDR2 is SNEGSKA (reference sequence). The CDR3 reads CSARVPGSSYNSPLHF. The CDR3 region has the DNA TGCAGTGCTAGAGTCCCAGGGAGCTCCTATAATTCACCCCTCCACTTT.

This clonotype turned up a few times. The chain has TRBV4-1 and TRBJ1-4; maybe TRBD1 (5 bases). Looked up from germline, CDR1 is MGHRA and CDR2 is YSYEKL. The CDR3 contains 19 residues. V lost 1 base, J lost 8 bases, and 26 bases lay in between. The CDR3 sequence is CASSQAYVPHRPGEEKLFF. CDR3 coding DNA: TGCGCCAGCAGCCAAGCTTATGTTCCCCACAGGCCCGGGGAGGAAAAACTGTTTTTT.

The CDR3 coding sequence is TGCGCCAGCAGCTTCAGCATCGGGACAGATACGCAGTATTTT. This encodes CASSFSIGTDTQYF. The genes are TRBV5-1 and TRBJ2-3, with D unclear. The germline gives CDR1 SGHRS, CDR2 YFSETQ. This CDR3 is 14 amino acids long. V lost 2 bases to trimming and J lost 3 bases, with 10 bases between them. The complete variable domain, with remaining parts taken from reference TRBV5-1 and TRBJ2-3, reads KAGVTQTPRYLIKTRGQQVTLSCSPISGHRSVSWYQQTPGQGLQFLFEYFSETQRNKGNFPGRFSGRQFSNSRSEMNVSTLELGDSALYLCASSFSIGTDTQYFGPGTRLTVL.

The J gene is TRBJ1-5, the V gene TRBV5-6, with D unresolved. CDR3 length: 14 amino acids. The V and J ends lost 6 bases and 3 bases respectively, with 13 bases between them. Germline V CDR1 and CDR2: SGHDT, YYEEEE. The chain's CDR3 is CASTRSGNNQPQHF. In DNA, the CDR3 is TGTGCCAGCACGAGGAGCGGGAACAATCAGCCCCAGCATTTT.

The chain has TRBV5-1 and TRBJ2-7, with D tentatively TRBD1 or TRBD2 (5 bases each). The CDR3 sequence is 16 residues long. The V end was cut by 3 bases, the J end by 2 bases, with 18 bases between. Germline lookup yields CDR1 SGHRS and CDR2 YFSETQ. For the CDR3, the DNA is TGCGCCAGCAGCTGGGGGACCAAGACCGTAACCTACGAGCAGTACTTC. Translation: CASSWGTKTVTYEQYF.

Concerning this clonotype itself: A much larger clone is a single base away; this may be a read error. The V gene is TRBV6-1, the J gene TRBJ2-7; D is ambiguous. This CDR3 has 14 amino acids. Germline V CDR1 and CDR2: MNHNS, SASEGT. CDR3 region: CDSSEPESSYEQYF. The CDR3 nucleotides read TGTGACAGCAGTGAACCGGAGAGCTCCTACGAGCAGTACTTC.

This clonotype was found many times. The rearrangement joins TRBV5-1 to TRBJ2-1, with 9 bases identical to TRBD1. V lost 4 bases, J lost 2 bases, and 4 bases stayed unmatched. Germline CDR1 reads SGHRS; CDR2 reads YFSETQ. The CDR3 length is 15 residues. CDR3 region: CASSPGTGTYNEQFF. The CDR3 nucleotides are TGCGCCAGCAGCCCCGGGACAGGGACCTACAATGAGCAGTTCTTC.

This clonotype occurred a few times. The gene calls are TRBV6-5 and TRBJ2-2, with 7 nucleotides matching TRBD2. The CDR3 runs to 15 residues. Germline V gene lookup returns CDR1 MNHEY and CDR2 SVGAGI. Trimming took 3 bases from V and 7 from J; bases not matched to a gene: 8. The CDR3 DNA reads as TGTGCCAGCAGTTATGGGACTACCTTTGACGGGGAGCTGTTTTTT. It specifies CASSYGTTFDGELFF.

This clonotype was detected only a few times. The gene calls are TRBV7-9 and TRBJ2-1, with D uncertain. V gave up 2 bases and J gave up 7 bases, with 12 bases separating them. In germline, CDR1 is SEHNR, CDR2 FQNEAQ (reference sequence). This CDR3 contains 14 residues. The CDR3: CASSLRRAWNEQFF. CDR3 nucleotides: TGTGCCAGCAGCTTAAGACGCGCGTGGAATGAGCAGTTCTTC.

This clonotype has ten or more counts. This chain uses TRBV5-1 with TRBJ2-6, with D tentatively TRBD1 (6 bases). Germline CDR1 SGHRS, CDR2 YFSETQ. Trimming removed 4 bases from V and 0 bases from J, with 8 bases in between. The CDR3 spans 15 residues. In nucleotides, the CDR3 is TGCGCCAGCAGCCAAGGGGGCTCTGGGGCCAACGTCCTGACTTTC. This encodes CASSQGGSGANVLTF.

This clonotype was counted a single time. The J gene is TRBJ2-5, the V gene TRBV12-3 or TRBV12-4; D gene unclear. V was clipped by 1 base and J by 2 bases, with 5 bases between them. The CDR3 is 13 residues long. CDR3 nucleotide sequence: TGTGCCAGCAGTTTAGGGATTCAAGAGACCCAGTACTTC. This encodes CASSLGIQETQYF.

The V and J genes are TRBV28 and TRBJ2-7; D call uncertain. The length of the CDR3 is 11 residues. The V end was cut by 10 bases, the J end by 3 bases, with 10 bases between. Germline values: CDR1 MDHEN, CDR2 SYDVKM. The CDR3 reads CATPVFYEQYF. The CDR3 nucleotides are TGTGCCACCCCCGTGTTCTACGAGCAGTACTTC.

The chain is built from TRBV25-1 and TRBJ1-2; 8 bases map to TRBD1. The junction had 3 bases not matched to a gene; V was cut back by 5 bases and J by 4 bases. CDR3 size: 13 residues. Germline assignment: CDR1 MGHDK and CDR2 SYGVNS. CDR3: CASSHTGGYGYTF. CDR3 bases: TGTGCCAGCAGTCATACAGGGGGCTATGGCTACACCTTC.

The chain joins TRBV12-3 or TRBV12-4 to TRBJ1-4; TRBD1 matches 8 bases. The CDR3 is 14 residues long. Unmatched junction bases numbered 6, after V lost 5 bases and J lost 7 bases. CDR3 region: CASSGGQGTEKLFF. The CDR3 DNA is TGTGCCAGCAGTGGCGGACAGGGAACTGAAAAACTGTTTTTT.

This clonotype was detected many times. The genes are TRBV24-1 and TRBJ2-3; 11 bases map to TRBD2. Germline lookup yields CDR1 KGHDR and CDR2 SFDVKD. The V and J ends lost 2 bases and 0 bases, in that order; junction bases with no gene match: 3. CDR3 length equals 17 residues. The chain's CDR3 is CATSDWWTSGSTDTQYF. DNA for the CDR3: TGTGCCACCAGTGATTGGTGGACTAGCGGGAGCACAGATACGCAGTATTTT.